This entry lists 10 T cell receptor beta chains sequenced from one sample in a study of PD-1 blockade in classical Hodgkin lymphoma. The method was immunoSEQ multiplex PCR; TCRdb's version includes in-frame clones alone and lacks a portion of them. Altogether roughly 3,000 clones are present, roughly four fifths being singletons, with the ten largest covering approximately 24%. Time point of the sample: cycle 4 day 1 (C4D1), after five to seven weeks of nivolumab. Following autologous stem cell transplantation, relapse occurred in every patient, and exposure to brentuximab vedotin varied. After PBMCs were thawed, their CD8+ T cells were isolated by magnetic negative selection. This specimen was CD8+ T cells from blood, taken before the fourth cycle of nivolumab. The receptors were gathered from a human donor with classical Hodgkin lymphoma.

This clone was detected once. The chain is built from TRBV7-2 and TRBJ2-1; 12 bases match TRBD2. Germline V gene data show CDR1 as SGHTA and CDR2 as FQGNSA. After removal of 5 bases from V and 2 bases from J, the junction contained 4 bases not matched to a gene. The CDR3 contains 16 residues. CDR3: CASSLSSGGAYNEQFF. CDR3 sequence (DNA): TGTGCCAGCAGCCTGTCTAGCGGGGGGGCCTACAATGAGCAGTTCTTC.

The chain recombines TRBV11-2 with TRBJ1-2; tentative D call: TRBD1 (5 bases). CDR3 length: 16 amino acids. In germline, CDR1 is SGHAT, CDR2 FQNNGV. V lost 5 bases to trimming and J lost 8 bases, with 24 bases between them. CDR3 bases: TGTGCCAGCAGCATCATCCCGGGGCGCCAGGGCTCGGGCTACACCTTC. Protein sequence: CASSIIPGRQGSGYTF.

The chain uses TRBV6-6 and TRBJ2-1, with 7 nucleotides matching TRBD2. Per the germline V gene, CDR1 is MNHNY and CDR2 is SVGAGI (reference sequence). The CDR3 contains 11 residues. V was pared by 2 bases and J by 15 bases, with 4 bases of the junction left unmatched. The DNA for the CDR3 is TGTGCCAGCAGTTACCGGGGGGATTGGTTCTTC. Residues: CASSYRGDWFF.

The chain links TRBV2 to TRBJ1-5; no reliable D call. Trimming took 3 bases from V and 2 from J, leaving 14 bases between them. CDR1 is SNHLY and CDR2 is FYNNEI in the germline V gene. CDR3 size: 16 residues. The CDR3, as DNA: TGTGCCAGCAGTGATTTCAGGACTGGGGGCAATCAGCCCCAGCATTTT. Amino acid sequence: CASSDFRTGGNQPQHF.

V and J are TRBV7-2 and TRBJ2-3; 9 bases agree with TRBD1. V shed 2 bases, J shed 2 bases, and the junction held 8 bases outside the gene matches. The CDR3 sequence is 17 residues long. CDR1 and CDR2 from the germline V gene are SGHTA and FQGNSA. CDR3 loop: CASSLIWTGANTDTQYF. The CDR3 region has the DNA TGTGCCAGCAGCTTAATATGGACAGGGGCTAACACAGATACGCAGTATTTT.

The rearrangement joins TRBV19 to TRBJ2-1, with 7 bases identical to TRBD1. The CDR3 runs to 13 residues. CDR1 is LNHDA, CDR2 SQIVND, per germline (reference sequence). V was pared by 8 bases and J by 6 bases, with 7 bases of the junction left unmatched. CDR3 residues: CASSPGGSNEQFF. For the CDR3, the DNA is TGTGCCAGTTCCCCAGGGGGTTCCAATGAGCAGTTCTTC.

The DNA for the CDR3 is TGTGCCAGCAGCTCCAAGAGGGGGACAGATACGCAGTATTTT. Its translation is CASSSKRGTDTQYF. V gene TRBV7-8 combines with J gene TRBJ2-3; D perhaps matches TRBD1 (6 bases). V was cut by 4 bases and J by 3 bases, with 11 bases left in between. Germline CDR1 is SGHVS and CDR2 is FQNEAQ. The length of the CDR3 is 14 residues.

The chain recombines TRBV14 with TRBJ2-1; TRBD2 is a possible D gene (6 bases). Germline V lookup: CDR1 SGHDN, CDR2 FVKESK. Trimming shortened V by 4 bases and J by 0 bases, and 19 bases separated the two germline ends. This CDR3 contains 18 residues. CDR3 nucleotides: TGTGCCAGCAGCCGATTGAACGGGGGACGGAGCTCCTACAATGAGCAGTTCTTC. Encoded protein: CASSRLNGGRSSYNEQFF. The whole variable domain, remainder taken from reference TRBV14 and TRBJ2-1, is EAGVTQFPSHSVIEKGQTVTLRCDPISGHDNLYWYRRVMGKEIKFLLHFVKESKQDESGMPNNRFLAERTGGTYSTLKVQPAELEDSGVYFCASSRLNGGRSSYNEQFFGPGTRLTVL.

The V call is TRBV4-2, the J call TRBJ2-1, with D uncertain. Trimming stripped 3 bases from V and 4 bases from J, with 7 bases between. The germline gives CDR1 LGHNA, CDR2 YNFKEQ. The CDR3 runs 13 residues. The CDR3 loop reads CASSQGSYNEQFF. CDR3 in DNA: TGTGCCAGCAGCCAGGGATCATACAATGAGCAGTTCTTC.

The chain uses TRBV28 and TRBJ1-1; a possible D gene is TRBD1 (5 bases). The CDR3 consists of 15 residues. Trimming pared 2 bases from V and 2 bases from J, leaving 12 bases between. The germline V gene encodes CDR1 MDHEN and CDR2 SYDVKM. The chain's CDR3 is CASSLTRQRNTEAFF. The CDR3 DNA reads as TGTGCCAGCAGTTTAACCCGACAGAGAAACACTGAAGCTTTCTTT.